This T cell receptor (beta chain) came from a study of cytomegalovirus exposure and HLA in healthy donors. Study-wide findings and caveats: In vitro, three CMV-associated chains proved specific for CMV antigens.

As for this clone: Its antigen remains unidentified.

Germline V lookup: CDR1 GTSNPN, CDR2 SVGIG (reference sequence). This CDR3 is 13 amino acids long. After removal of 5 bases from V and 1 base from J, the junction contained 4 bases not matched to a gene. Using immunoSEQ multiplex PCR, the repertoire was profiled, and TCRdb retains in-frame clones only, with some absent. The profile shows roughly 60,000 clones, 90% to 96% of them singletons. The sequenced sample was PBMCs. The clonotype originates from a man aged 18 to 35 in good health and CMV-seronegative. V and J are TRBV30 and TRBJ1-1, with 7 bases matching TRBD1. In DNA form, the CDR3 reads TGTGCCTGGGACTGGACAGGGAACACTGAAGCTTTCTTT. Protein: CAWDWTGNTEAFF.